These 8 T cell receptor beta chains originate from one sample sequenced in a study of T cells after yellow fever vaccination. MiXCR was run by TCRdb on the 5' RACE reads, yielding one entry per CDR3 protein. The table lists approximately 120,000 distinct CDR3 sequences, 7.4% of them singletons, with about 2.7% in the top ten. This material consisted of CD4+ T cells sorted from PBMCs, taken 9 to 10 days after the first yellow fever vaccination. These receptors all come from a man younger than 35 who received the YFV17D yellow fever vaccine.

This clonotype was detected ten times or more. The genes are TRBV5-1 and TRBJ2-1; 8 nucleotides match TRBD2. Germline assignment: CDR1 SGHRS and CDR2 YFSETQ. The CDR3 is made up of 15 amino acids. The V and J ends lost 0 bases and 3 bases, in that order; junction bases with no gene match: 2. The CDR3 region is CASSLVGGDYNEQFF. CDR3 nucleotide sequence: TGCGCCAGCAGCTTGGTCGGGGGGGACTACAATGAGCAGTTCTTC.

The chain uses TRBV11-3 and TRBJ2-1; 7 bases map to TRBD1. Per germline, CDR1 SGHNT and CDR2 YENEEA. Unmatched junction bases numbered 4, after V lost 5 bases and J lost 0 bases. CDR3 length: 15 residues. CDR3 nucleotides: TGTGCCAGCAGCCCCCGGGACAGCTCCTACAATGAGCAGTTCTTC. Amino acid sequence: CASSPRDSSYNEQFF.

In its sample, this clonotype was seen many times. This chain joins TRBV6-5 and TRBJ1-1, with D maybe TRBD1 (5 bases). CDR1 and CDR2 from the germline V gene are MNHEY and SVGAGI. The V gene lost 0 bases and the J gene lost 1 base, with 6 bases spanning the gap. The CDR3 sequence is 14 residues long. The DNA of the CDR3 is TGTGCCAGCAGTTACTCCGGGGGGAACACTGAAGCTTTCTTT. It is translated as CASSYSGGNTEAFF.

At least ten counts were recorded for this clonotype. The chain has TRBV5-1 and TRBJ2-7; TRBD2 agrees at 11 bases. V was pared by 4 bases and J by 3 bases, with 3 bases of the junction left unmatched. This CDR3 comprises 14 residues. Germline CDR1 and CDR2: SGHRS and YFSETQ. CDR3 region: CASSGTSGGYEQYF. The CDR3 DNA reads TGCGCCAGCAGCGGAACTAGCGGGGGCTACGAGCAGTACTTC.

The chain is built from TRBV27 and TRBJ2-2; TRBD2 matches 8 bases. The germline gives CDR1 MNHEY, CDR2 SMNVEV (reference sequence). After removal of 11 bases from V and 7 bases from J, the junction contained 9 bases not matched to a gene. CDR3 length: 13 residues. In DNA, the CDR3 is TGTGCCCGGATCACTAGCGGAGGCGGGGAGCTGTTTTTT. The encoded protein is CARITSGGGELFF.

This clonotype was observed at least ten times. V and J are TRBV20-1 and TRBJ1-2; D possibly corresponds to TRBD1 (6 bases). The V and J ends lost 1 base and 7 bases respectively, with 16 bases between them. There are 14 residues in the CDR3. Germline loops: CDR1 DFQATT, CDR2 SNEGSKA (reference sequence). The CDR3 spells CSARARAGGSGYTF. The CDR3 DNA reads TGCAGTGCTAGAGCGAGGGCGGGGGGCTCTGGCTACACCTTC.

Of note for this clonotype: Since a much larger clone is just one base distant, this may be a read error. This rearrangement joins TRBV7-2 to TRBJ2-5; possible D gene TRBD1, 6 bases. The V end lost 3 bases, the J end lost 5 bases, and 16 bases lay between the germline ends. Germline assignment: CDR1 SGHTA and CDR2 FQGNSA. The CDR3 runs 15 residues. The CDR3 here is CASSLGRGWHETQYF. The CDR3 nucleotides are TGTGCCAGCAGCTTGGGCAGGGGCTGGCACGAGACCCAGTACTTC.

Many counts were recorded for this clonotype. The chain carries TRBV12-3 or TRBV12-4 and TRBJ2-7, with D uncertain. The CDR3 totals 14 residues. V lost 3 bases and J 2 bases, leaving 11 bases between the germline ends. For the CDR3, the DNA is TGTGCCAGCAGTTTCCAGGACGGGCCCTACGAGCAGTACTTC. Protein product: CASSFQDGPYEQYF.